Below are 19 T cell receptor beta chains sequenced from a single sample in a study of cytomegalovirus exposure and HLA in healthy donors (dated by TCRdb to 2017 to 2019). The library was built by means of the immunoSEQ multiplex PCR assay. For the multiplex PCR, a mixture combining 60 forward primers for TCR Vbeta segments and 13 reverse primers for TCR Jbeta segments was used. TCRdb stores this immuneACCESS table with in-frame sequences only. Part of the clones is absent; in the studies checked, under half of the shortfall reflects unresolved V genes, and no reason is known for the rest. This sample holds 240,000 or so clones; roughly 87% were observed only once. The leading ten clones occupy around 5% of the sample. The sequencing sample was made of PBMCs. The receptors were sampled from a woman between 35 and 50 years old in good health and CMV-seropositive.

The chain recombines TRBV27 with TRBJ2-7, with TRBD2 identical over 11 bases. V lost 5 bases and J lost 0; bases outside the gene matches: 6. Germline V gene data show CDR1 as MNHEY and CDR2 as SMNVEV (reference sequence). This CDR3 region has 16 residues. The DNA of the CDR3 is TGTGCCAGCAGTCCAATTGGGACTAGCGGCTCCTACGAGCAGTACTTC. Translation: CASSPIGTSGSYEQYF.

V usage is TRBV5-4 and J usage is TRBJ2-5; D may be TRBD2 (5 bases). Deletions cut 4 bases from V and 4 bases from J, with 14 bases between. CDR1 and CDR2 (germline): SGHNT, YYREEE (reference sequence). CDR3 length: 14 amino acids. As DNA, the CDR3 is TGTGCCAGCAGCCCCACTCCGGGGAGAGAGACCCAGTACTTC. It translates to CASSPTPGRETQYF.

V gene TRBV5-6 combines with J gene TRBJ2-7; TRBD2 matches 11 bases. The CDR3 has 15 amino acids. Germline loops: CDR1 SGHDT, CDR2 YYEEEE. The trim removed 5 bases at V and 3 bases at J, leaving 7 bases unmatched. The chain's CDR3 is CASSYGTSGYYEQYF. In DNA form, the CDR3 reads TGTGCCAGCAGTTATGGGACTAGCGGTTACTACGAGCAGTACTTC.

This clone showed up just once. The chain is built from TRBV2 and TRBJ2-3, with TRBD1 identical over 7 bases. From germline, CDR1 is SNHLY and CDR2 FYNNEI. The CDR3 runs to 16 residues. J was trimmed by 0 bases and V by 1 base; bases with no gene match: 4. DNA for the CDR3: TGTGCCAGCAGTGAAGAAGGGACAGTAAGCACAGATACGCAGTATTTT. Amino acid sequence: CASSEEGTVSTDTQYF.

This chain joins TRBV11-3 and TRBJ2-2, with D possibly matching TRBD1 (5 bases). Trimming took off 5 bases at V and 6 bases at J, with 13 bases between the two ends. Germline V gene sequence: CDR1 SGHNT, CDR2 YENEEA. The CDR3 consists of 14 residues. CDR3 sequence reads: CASSPSGIPGELFF. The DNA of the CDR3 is TGTGCCAGCAGCCCTTCAGGGATCCCCGGGGAGCTGTTTTTT.

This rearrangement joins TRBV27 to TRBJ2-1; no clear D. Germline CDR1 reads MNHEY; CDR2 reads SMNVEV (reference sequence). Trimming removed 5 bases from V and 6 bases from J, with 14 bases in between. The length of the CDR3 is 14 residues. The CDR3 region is CASSPSYSLNEQFF. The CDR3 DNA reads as TGTGCCAGCAGTCCCTCATACTCCCTCAATGAGCAGTTCTTC.

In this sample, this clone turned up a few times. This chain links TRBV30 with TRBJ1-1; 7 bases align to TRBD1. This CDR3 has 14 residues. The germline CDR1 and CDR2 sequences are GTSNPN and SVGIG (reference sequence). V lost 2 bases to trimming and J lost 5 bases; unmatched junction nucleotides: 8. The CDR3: CAWSLDRVGTEAFF. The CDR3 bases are TGTGCCTGGAGTCTCGACAGGGTCGGTACTGAAGCTTTCTTT. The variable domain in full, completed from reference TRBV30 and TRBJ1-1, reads SQTIHQWPATLVQPVGSPLSLECTVEGTSNPNLYWYRQAAGRGLQLLFYSVGIGQISSEVPQNLSASRPQDRQFILSSKKLLLSDSGFYLCAWSLDRVGTEAFFGQGTRLTVV.

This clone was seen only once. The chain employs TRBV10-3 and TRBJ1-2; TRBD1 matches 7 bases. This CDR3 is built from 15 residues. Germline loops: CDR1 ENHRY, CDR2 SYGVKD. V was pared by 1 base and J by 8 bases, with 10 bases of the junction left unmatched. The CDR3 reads CAISEFDRESKGYTF. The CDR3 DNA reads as TGTGCCATCAGTGAGTTTGACAGGGAAAGTAAGGGCTACACCTTC.

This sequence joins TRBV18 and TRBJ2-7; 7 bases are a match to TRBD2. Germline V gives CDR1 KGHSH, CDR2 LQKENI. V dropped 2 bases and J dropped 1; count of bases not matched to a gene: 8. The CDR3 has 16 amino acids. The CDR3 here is CASSPSGLAASYEQYF. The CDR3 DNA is TGTGCCAGCTCACCAAGCGGTCTAGCGGCATCCTACGAGCAGTACTTC. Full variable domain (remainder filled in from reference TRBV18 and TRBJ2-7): NAGVMQNPRHLVRRRGQEARLRCSPMKGHSHVYWYRQLPEEGLKFMVYLQKENIIDESGMPKERFSAEFPKEGPSILRIQQVVRGDSAAYFCASSPSGLAASYEQYFGPGTRLTVT.

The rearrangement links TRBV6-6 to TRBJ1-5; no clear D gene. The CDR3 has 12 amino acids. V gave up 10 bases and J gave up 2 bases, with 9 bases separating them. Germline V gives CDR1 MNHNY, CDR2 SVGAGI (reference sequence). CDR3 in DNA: TGTGCCACCGCGGCGGGCAATCAGCCCCAGCATTTT. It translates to CATAAGNQPQHF.

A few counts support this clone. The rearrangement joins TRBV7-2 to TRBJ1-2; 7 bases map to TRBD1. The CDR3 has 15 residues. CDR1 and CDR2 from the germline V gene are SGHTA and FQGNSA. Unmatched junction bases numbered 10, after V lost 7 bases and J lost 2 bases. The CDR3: CASTRGLTGNYGYTF. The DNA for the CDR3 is TGTGCCAGCACCCGGGGACTGACAGGGAACTATGGCTACACCTTC.

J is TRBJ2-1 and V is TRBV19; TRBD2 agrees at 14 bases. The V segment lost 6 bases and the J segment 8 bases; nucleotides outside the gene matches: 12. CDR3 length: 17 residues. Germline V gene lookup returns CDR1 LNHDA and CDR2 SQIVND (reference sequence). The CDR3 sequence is CASRGRFGTSGSHEQFF. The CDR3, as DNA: TGTGCCAGTAGAGGCCGTTTCGGGACTAGCGGGAGTCATGAGCAGTTCTTC.

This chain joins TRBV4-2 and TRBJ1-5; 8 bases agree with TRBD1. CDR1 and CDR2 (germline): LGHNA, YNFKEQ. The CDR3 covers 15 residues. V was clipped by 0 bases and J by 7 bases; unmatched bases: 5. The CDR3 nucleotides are TGTGCCAGCAGCCAAGATAGGACAGGGAGCCAGCCCCAGCATTTT. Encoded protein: CASSQDRTGSQPQHF.

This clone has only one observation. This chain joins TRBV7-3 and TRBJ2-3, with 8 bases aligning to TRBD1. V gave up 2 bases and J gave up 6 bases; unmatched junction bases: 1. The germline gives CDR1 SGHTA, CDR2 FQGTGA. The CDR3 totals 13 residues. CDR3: CASSLQGADTQYF. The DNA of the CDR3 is TGTGCCAGCAGCTTACAGGGGGCTGATACGCAGTATTTT.

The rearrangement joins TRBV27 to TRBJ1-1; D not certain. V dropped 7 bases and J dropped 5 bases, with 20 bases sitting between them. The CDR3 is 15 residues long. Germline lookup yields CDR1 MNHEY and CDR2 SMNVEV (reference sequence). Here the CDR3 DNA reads TGTGCCAGCACCCCGACCCCCGCGGTTTGGACTGAAGCTTTCTTT. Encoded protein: CASTPTPAVWTEAFF.

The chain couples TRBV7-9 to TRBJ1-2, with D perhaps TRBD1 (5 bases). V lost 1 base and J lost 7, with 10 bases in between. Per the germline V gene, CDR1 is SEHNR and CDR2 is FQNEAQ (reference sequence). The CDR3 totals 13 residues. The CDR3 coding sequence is TGTGCCAGCAGCTTAGAACAGGCTGCTGGCTACACCTTC. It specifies CASSLEQAAGYTF.

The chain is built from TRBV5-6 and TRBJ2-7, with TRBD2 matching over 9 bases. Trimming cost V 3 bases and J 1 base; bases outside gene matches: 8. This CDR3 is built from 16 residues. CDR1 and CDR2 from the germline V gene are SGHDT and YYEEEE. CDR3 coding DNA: TGTGCCAGCAGCTCACCGGGACTAGCTCCTTCCTACGAGCAGTACTTC. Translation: CASSSPGLAPSYEQYF.

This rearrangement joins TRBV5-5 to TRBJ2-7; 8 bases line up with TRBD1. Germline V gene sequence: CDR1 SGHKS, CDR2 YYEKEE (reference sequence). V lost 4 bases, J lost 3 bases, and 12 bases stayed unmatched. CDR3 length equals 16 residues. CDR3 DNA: TGTGCCAGCAGCACCACACCGGGACAGGAACTCTACGAGCAGTACTTC. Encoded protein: CASSTTPGQELYEQYF.

The CDR3 DNA sequence: TGTGCCAGCAGCTTGGTAGGACAGGGGGCCTACGAGCAGTACTTC. It yields the protein CASSLVGQGAYEQYF. This chain connects TRBV5-6 to TRBJ2-7, with 10 positions matching TRBD1. The CDR3 is made up of 15 amino acids. J lost 2 bases, V lost 0 bases, and 2 bases had no gene match. The V gene's germline CDR1 is SGHDT and CDR2 YYEEEE.